This T cell receptor (beta chain) was captured by sequencing in a study of blood T cell repertoires in COVID-19. About the study: The United States, Italy and Spain supplied acute and convalescent COVID-19 samples. Nucleic acid was either cDNA or gDNA, and it came from T cells, B-cell-depleted T cells, or PBMCs.

Source study methods: Reference gene primer amplification in the assay estimated nucleated cell counts. Measured with immunoSEQ multiplex PCR; TCRdb has only the in-frame clones, and not every one. Clone size and the V and J calls come from that table; the DNA yielded D and trimming. The sample yields about 200,000 clones, around 84% seen once. The sample consisted of PBMCs or T cells enriched from blood (not recorded which). This sequence originates from a man in his forties who had recovered from COVID-19.

As DNA, the CDR3 is TGTGCCAGCAGTGACGGGGCGGGAGGGCCCGGATGGACAGATACGCAGTATTTT. Protein sequence: CASSDGAGGPGWTDTQYF. The chain employs TRBV2 and TRBJ2-3, with TRBD2 matching 9 bases. Germline CDR1 SNHLY, CDR2 FYNNEI. The length of the CDR3 is 18 residues. The trim removed 3 bases at V and 3 bases at J, leaving 13 bases unmatched. Based on the CDR3 plus reference TRBV2 and TRBJ2-3, the full variable domain is EPEVTQTPSHQVTQMGQEVILRCVPISNHLYFYWYRQILGQKVEFLVSFYNNEISEKSEIFDDQFSVERPDGSNFTLKIRSTKLEDSAMYFCASSDGAGGPGWTDTQYFGPGTRLTVL.